A single sample gave rise to the 32 T cell receptor beta chains below, sequenced in a study of blood T cell repertoires in COVID-19. Profiled with immunoSEQ multiplex PCR; TCRdb holds only in-frame clones, not every one. This sample has some 230,000 clones, with 80% to 85% found just once. The sequencing sample was made of peripheral blood. These receptor sequences come from a woman aged 25 to 39 who had recovered from COVID-19.

In DNA, the CDR3 is TGTGCCAGCAGCGACGGACAGGGCCCGTGGAATGAGCAGTTCTTC. The encoded protein is CASSDGQGPWNEQFF. V and J are TRBV7-3 and TRBJ2-1; 8 bases are shared with TRBD1. Germline V lookup: CDR1 SGHTA, CDR2 FQGTGA. J was trimmed by 7 bases and V by 5 bases; bases with no gene match: 10. This CDR3 is 15 amino acids long. The variable domain in full, completed from reference TRBV7-3 and TRBJ2-1, reads GAGVSQTPSNKVTEKGKYVELRCDPISGHTALYWYRQSLGQGPEFLIYFQGTGAADDSGLPNDRFFAVRPEGSVSTLKIQRTERGDSAVYLCASSDGQGPWNEQFFGPGTRLTVL.

Written as DNA, the CDR3 is TGTGCCACCAGTGACCTAACTAGCGGGATGACCGGGGAGCTGTTTTTT. This encodes CATSDLTSGMTGELFF. The chain recombines TRBV24-1 with TRBJ2-2, with 10 nucleotides matching TRBD2. This CDR3 is 16 amino acids long. J lost 5 bases, V lost 4 bases, and 6 bases had no gene match. The germline V gene encodes CDR1 KGHDR and CDR2 SFDVKD.

The chain couples TRBV20-1 to TRBJ1-1; possibly TRBD1 for D (6 bases). CDR3 length: 17 amino acids. V lost 3 bases to trimming and J lost 0 bases, with 20 bases between them. Germline V gene lookup returns CDR1 DFQATT and CDR2 SNEGSKA (reference sequence). CDR3 in amino acids: CSASKRPLQGLNTEAFF. As DNA, the CDR3 is TGCAGTGCTAGTAAGCGACCGCTTCAGGGGCTGAACACTGAAGCTTTCTTT.

The table lists this clone with a count of one. J is TRBJ2-2 and V is TRBV7-3, with D hard to call. This CDR3 spans 15 amino acids. Germline lookup yields CDR1 SGHTA and CDR2 FQGTGA. V dropped 5 bases and J dropped 0 bases, with 10 bases sitting between them. The CDR3, as DNA: TGTGCCAGCAGCCTAGACTTCGCGAACACCGGGGAGCTGTTTTTT. Residues: CASSLDFANTGELFF.

This clone was recorded a few times. The chain employs TRBV5-5 and TRBJ1-6, with a tentative D call TRBD1 (5 bases). V lost 3 bases and J lost 7, with 5 bases in between. This CDR3 has 12 amino acids. The germline V gene encodes CDR1 SGHKS and CDR2 YYEKEE (reference sequence). The CDR3 region has the DNA TGTGCCAGCAGCTGGGGCAATTCACCCCTCCACTTT. The encoded protein is CASSWGNSPLHF.

The chain is built from TRBV12-5 and TRBJ1-2; 10 positions agree with TRBD1. The CDR3 consists of 14 residues. V was pared by 6 bases and J by 8 bases, with 9 bases of the junction left unmatched. Germline-derived CDR1 and CDR2 are LGHNT and FRNRAP. The CDR3 loop reads CASGTTGGRWGYTF. For the CDR3, the DNA is TGTGCTAGTGGCACGACAGGGGGCCGCTGGGGCTACACCTTC. Variable domain in full (rest from reference TRBV12-5 and TRBJ1-2): DARVTQTPRHKVTEMGQEVTMRCQPILGHNTVFWYRQTMMQGLELLAYFRNRAPLDDSGMPKDRFSAEMPDATLATLKIQPSEPRDSAVYFCASGTTGGRWGYTFGSGTRLTVV.

This chain connects TRBV5-6 to TRBJ2-2; 11 bases agree with TRBD2. Germline values: CDR1 SGHDT, CDR2 YYEEEE. The CDR3 runs to 16 residues. V trimming: 4 bases; J trimming: 4 bases; junction bases outside the gene matches: 6. The CDR3 here is CASSLGTSGRTGELFF. In nucleotides, the CDR3 is TGTGCCAGCAGCCTCGGGACTAGCGGTCGCACCGGGGAGCTGTTTTTT.

The V gene is TRBV13, the J gene TRBJ2-7; a weak D match, TRBD2 (6 bases). Germline values: CDR1 PRHDT, CDR2 FYEKMQ (reference sequence). This CDR3 is 16 amino acids long. Trimming took off 4 bases at V and 5 bases at J, with 21 bases between the two ends. CDR3 protein: CASSSTTSGLRNEQYF. DNA for the CDR3: TGTGCCAGCAGCTCTACGACCTCCGGACTACGGAACGAGCAGTACTTC.

The chain couples TRBV11-1 to TRBJ2-7; 7 nucleotides agree with TRBD1. With 5 bases clipped from V and 1 base from J, the junction kept 8 bases outside the gene matches. The length of the CDR3 is 15 residues. Germline CDR1 and CDR2: SGHAT and FQDESV (reference sequence). The CDR3 DNA reads TGTGCCAGCAGCCGTGGGACAGCCTTATCCTACGAGCAGTACTTC. It is translated as CASSRGTALSYEQYF.

This rearrangement joins TRBV5-1 to TRBJ1-3; D call uncertain. Deletions cut 0 bases from V and 3 bases from J, with 10 bases between. This CDR3 spans 15 amino acids. Germline V lookup: CDR1 SGHRS, CDR2 YFSETQ. The CDR3, as DNA: TGCGCCAGCAGCTTGGGAGCGGCGAGTGGAAACACCATATATTTT. Translating it yields CASSLGAASGNTIYF.

The chain couples TRBV21-1 to TRBJ2-2; the D segment call TRBD2 is taken from the table without a DNA check. TRBV21-1 is a documented pseudogene. The CDR3 loop spans 12 amino acids. CDR3 sequence: CATTMRTGELFF. The CDR3 DNA sequence: TGTGCCACCACTATGAGAACCGGGGAGCTGTTTTTT.

The V and J genes are TRBV30 and TRBJ2-5, with a weak D call TRBD1 (6 bases). The CDR3 runs 13 residues. Germline lookup yields CDR1 GTSNPN and CDR2 SVGIG (reference sequence). V was pared by 1 base and J by 5 bases, with 11 bases between. CDR3 protein: CAWSGGTGETQYF. The DNA of the CDR3 is TGTGCCTGGAGTGGGGGAACAGGGGAGACCCAGTACTTC.

V is TRBV29-1 and J is TRBJ1-4; D not certain. Deletions cut 3 bases from V and 6 bases from J, with 11 bases between. The germline CDR1 and CDR2 sequences are SQVTM and ANQGSEA. The length of the CDR3 is 13 residues. The CDR3 DNA is TGCAGCGTTGATTCGGAGGTTGATGAAAAACTGTTTTTT. This translates into CSVDSEVDEKLFF.

This clone has more than one count but fewer than ten. The chain employs TRBV27 and TRBJ2-6; 12 nucleotides agree with TRBD1. Germline CDR1 reads MNHEY; CDR2 reads SMNVEV (reference sequence). The junction had 5 bases not matched to a gene; V was cut back by 1 base and J by 4 bases. The CDR3 covers 18 residues. In DNA form, the CDR3 reads TGTGCCAGCAGTTTATGGGACAGGGGGCCCACCGGGGCCAACGTCCTGACTTTC. This codes for CASSLWDRGPTGANVLTF.

CDR3 in amino acids: CASSPVRNEQFF. CDR3 nucleotide sequence: TGTGCCAGCAGCCCCGTCAGGAATGAGCAGTTCTTC. V is TRBV9 and J is TRBJ2-1; D ambiguous. Germline V gives CDR1 SGDLS, CDR2 YYNGEE. This CDR3 has 12 residues. V gave up 4 bases and J gave up 7 bases, with 9 bases separating them.

The V gene is TRBV28, the J gene TRBJ1-5; no reliable D call. CDR3 size: 13 residues. Germline V gene sequence: CDR1 MDHEN, CDR2 SYDVKM. V was clipped by 5 bases and J by 7 bases, with 12 bases between them. CDR3 sequence (DNA): TGTGCCAGCAGTCCATTCCCGCGGCAGCCCCAGCATTTT. It translates to CASSPFPRQPQHF.

The rearrangement links TRBV9 to TRBJ1-5, with D unresolved. The CDR3 is 15 amino acids. Germline CDR1 is SGDLS and CDR2 is YYNGEE. V gave up 4 bases and J gave up 5 bases, with 16 bases separating them. The CDR3, as DNA: TGTGCCAGCAGCCCTGCGGGGATATTTGATCAGCCCCAGCATTTT. Its protein is CASSPAGIFDQPQHF.

V is TRBV3-1 (or the pseudogene TRBV3-2) and J is TRBJ1-2; 7 nucleotides align to TRBD1. J lost 10 bases, V lost 0 bases, and 8 bases had no gene match. CDR1 and CDR2 from the germline V gene are LGHDT and YNNKEL (reference sequence). The CDR3 has 14 amino acids. This CDR3 is CASSQDSDRSAYTF. The CDR3 nucleotides are TGTGCCAGCAGCCAAGATTCGGACAGGTCAGCCTACACCTTC.

The rearrangement uses TRBV28 and TRBJ1-5, with 10 bases lining up with TRBD1. The CDR3 sequence is 17 residues long. CDR1 is MDHEN, CDR2 SYDVKM, per germline. Trimming at V came to 4 bases and at J to 2 bases, leaving 8 bases not matched to a gene. In DNA, the CDR3 is TGTGCCAGCAGTTCACCGGGACAGGGGACGGGCAATCAGCCCCAGCATTTT. It translates to CASSSPGQGTGNQPQHF.

The V and J genes are TRBV5-1 and TRBJ2-5; no firm D call. V dropped 5 bases and J dropped 1 base, with 9 bases sitting between them. The CDR3 has 13 residues. Germline V gene sequence: CDR1 SGHRS, CDR2 YFSETQ. The CDR3 bases are TGCGCCAGCAGAAGCATCCCCCAAGAGACCCAGTACTTC. Amino acids: CASRSIPQETQYF.

CDR3 in DNA: TGTGCCAGCAGCACTGACAGAGATAGCAATCAGCCCCAGCATTTT. Amino acids: CASSTDRDSNQPQHF. V is TRBV6-5 and J is TRBJ1-5; TRBD1 might be the D (5 bases). Germline lookup yields CDR1 MNHEY and CDR2 SVGAGI. V was pared by 6 bases and J by 0 bases, with 12 bases between. CDR3 length: 15 residues.

The genes are TRBV11-2 and TRBJ2-7; no definite D call. Germline V gene data show CDR1 as SGHAT and CDR2 as FQNNGV. Trimming left V 5 bases short and J 6 bases short, with 14 bases between. This CDR3 spans 13 amino acids. In DNA, the CDR3 is TGTGCCAGCAGCCCCATAACAGTCTTCGAGCAGTACTTC. Translating gives CASSPITVFEQYF.

The chain couples TRBV6-5 to TRBJ1-1; 7 nucleotides align to TRBD1. V gave up 6 bases and J gave up 3 bases; unmatched junction bases: 4. The CDR3 totals 13 residues. Germline values: CDR1 MNHEY, CDR2 SVGAGI. The CDR3 DNA reads as TGTGCCAGCAGGGACAGGTGGGACACTGAAGCTTTCTTT. Translating gives CASRDRWDTEAFF.

The rearrangement links TRBV4-2 to TRBJ2-4; a possible D gene is TRBD1 (6 bases). Germline V lookup: CDR1 LGHNA, CDR2 YNFKEQ. Trimming left V 4 bases short and J 5 bases short, with 15 bases between. The CDR3 is 15 residues long. As DNA, the CDR3 is TGTGCCAGCAGCCCTATTGAACAGGGCGAAAACATTCAGTACTTC. Its protein product is CASSPIEQGENIQYF.

The chain recombines TRBV7-3 with TRBJ2-1; 7 positions match TRBD2. Germline-derived CDR1 and CDR2 are SGHTA and FQGTGA. The CDR3 loop spans 13 amino acids. Losses at the gene ends were 5 bases for V and 12 bases for J; bases not matched to a gene: 10. CDR3 sequence reads: CASSLDPGGGQFF. CDR3 DNA sequence: TGTGCCAGCAGCCTCGATCCGGGGGGAGGGCAGTTCTTC.

The CDR3 is CASSGQGYTDTQYF. The CDR3 coding sequence is TGTGCCAGCAGTGGCCAGGGATACACAGATACGCAGTATTTT. This chain links TRBV2 with TRBJ2-3; TRBD1 might be the D (5 bases). This CDR3 has 14 amino acids. The V end lost 4 bases, the J end lost 2 bases, and 10 bases lay between the germline ends. Germline loops: CDR1 SNHLY, CDR2 FYNNEI.

The chain links TRBV28 to TRBJ1-2, with D possibly being TRBD1 (6 bases). Per the germline V gene, CDR1 is MDHEN and CDR2 is SYDVKM. Between the trimmed V and J ends, which lost 6 bases and 2 bases, there was a span of 10 bases. The CDR3 is 13 amino acids. CDR3 in DNA: TGTGCCAGCAGGCGCCAGGGGAACTATGGCTACACCTTC. This encodes CASRRQGNYGYTF.

This rearrangement joins TRBV6-5 to TRBJ2-3, with 10 nucleotides matching TRBD2. Germline V gene lookup returns CDR1 MNHEY and CDR2 SVGAGI. This CDR3 spans 15 amino acids. V lost 6 bases, J lost 1 base, and 4 bases stayed unmatched. CDR3 DNA sequence: TGTGCCAGCAGGGGAACTAGCGGGGGCACAGATACGCAGTATTTT. It is translated as CASRGTSGGTDTQYF.

This clone occurred many times. The CDR3 DNA sequence: TGCAGCGCCGGGGACAGGGGGCGGTACGAGCAGTACTTC. Amino acids: CSAGDRGRYEQYF. V is TRBV29-1 and J is TRBJ2-7, with 12 bases fitting TRBD1. Trimming took 7 bases from V and 4 from J; bases not matched to a gene: 5. The length of the CDR3 is 13 residues. The germline V gene has CDR1 SQVTM and CDR2 ANQGSEA.

This clone was seen just once. V is TRBV29-1 and J is TRBJ1-1; the D gene is possibly TRBD1 (5 bases). The germline CDR1 and CDR2 sequences are SQVTM and ANQGSEA. Trimming took 4 bases from V and 4 from J, leaving 10 bases between them. The CDR3 loop spans 12 amino acids. The CDR3 is CSVGTGGTEAFF. The CDR3 bases are TGCAGCGTTGGAACCGGGGGCACTGAAGCTTTCTTT. The variable domain in full, with the rest retrieved from reference TRBV29-1 and TRBJ1-1, is SAVISQKPSRDICQRGTSLTIQCQVDSQVTMMFWYRQQPGQSLTLIATANQGSEATYESGFVIDKFPISRPNLTFSTLTVSNMSPEDSSIYLCSVGTGGTEAFFGQGTRLTVV.

The CDR3 nucleotides are TGTGCCAGCAGCCCGGGACAGTTTCCCGAGGGAACCGGCTACGAGCAGTACTTC. As protein: CASSPGQFPEGTGYEQYF. The chain carries TRBV28 and TRBJ2-7, with 7 bases that match TRBD1. The CDR3 sequence is 18 residues long. Germline V gene data show CDR1 as MDHEN and CDR2 as SYDVKM. J gave up 3 bases and V 6 bases, and 20 bases lay outside the gene matches.

The chain is built from TRBV5-6 and TRBJ1-5; the D is unclear. V was shortened by 0 bases and J by 5 bases, with 9 bases between the two germline ends. The CDR3 is 14 amino acids. CDR1 and CDR2 (germline): SGHDT, YYEEEE. CDR3 coding DNA: TGTGCCAGCAGCTTGGGAACTTCGGATCAGCCCCAGCATTTT. Amino acids: CASSLGTSDQPQHF. The full variable domain, its missing parts supplied by reference TRBV5-6 and TRBJ1-5, is DAGVTQSPTHLIKTRGQQVTLRCSPKSGHDTVSWYQQALGQGPQFIFQYYEEEERQRGNFPDRFSGHQFPNYSSELNVNALLLGDSALYLCASSLGTSDQPQHFGDGTRLSIL.